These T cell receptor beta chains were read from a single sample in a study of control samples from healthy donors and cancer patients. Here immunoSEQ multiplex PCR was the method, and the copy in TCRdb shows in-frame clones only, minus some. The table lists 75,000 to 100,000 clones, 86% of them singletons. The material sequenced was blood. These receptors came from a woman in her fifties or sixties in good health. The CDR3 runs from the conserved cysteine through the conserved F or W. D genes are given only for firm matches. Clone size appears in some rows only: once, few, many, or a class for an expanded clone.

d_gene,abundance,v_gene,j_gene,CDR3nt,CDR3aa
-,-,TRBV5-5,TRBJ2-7,TGTGCCAGCAGCTTCGCACCCAGAGACTACGAGCAGTACTTC,CASSFAPRDYEQYF
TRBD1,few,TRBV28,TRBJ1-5,TGTGCCAGCAGTTCTCAGACAGGGACCAGCAATCAGCCCCAGCATTTT,CASSSQTGTSNQPQHF
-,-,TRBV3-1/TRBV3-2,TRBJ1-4,TGTGCCAGCAGCCAAGATCCCGGACCGAATGAAAAACTGTTTTTT,CASSQDPGPNEKLFF
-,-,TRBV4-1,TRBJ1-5,TGCGCCAGCAGCCAAGAAAATCCGGACCTCGAAGGTCAGCCCCAGCATTTT,CASSQENPDLEGQPQHF
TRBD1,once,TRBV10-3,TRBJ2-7,TGTGCCATCACCGATGGGACAGGGGGCTTTTACGAGCAGTACTTC,CAITDGTGGFYEQYF
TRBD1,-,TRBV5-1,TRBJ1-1,TGCGCCAGCAGCGGACAGGGCCGGAGCACTGAAGCTTTCTTT,CASSGQGRSTEAFF
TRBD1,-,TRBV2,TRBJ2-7,TGTGCCAGCAGACGGACAGGTTCCTCCTACGAGCAGTACTTC,CASRRTGSSYEQYF
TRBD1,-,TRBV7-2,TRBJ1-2,TGTGCCAGCAGCCCCGACAGGGGAAACGGCTACACCTTC,CASSPDRGNGYTF
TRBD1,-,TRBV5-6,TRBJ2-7,TGTGCCAGCAGCCTCGACAGGGGCCACGAGCAGTACTTC,CASSLDRGHEQYF
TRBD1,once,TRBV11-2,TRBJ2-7,TGTGCCAGCAGCCCAGCCCGGGGAAGGGGGCAAGAGCAGTACTTC,CASSPARGRGQEQYF
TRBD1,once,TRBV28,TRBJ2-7,TGTGCCAGCAGTCCCCTCGGCAGGGGGATTACCTCCTACGAGCAGTACTTC,CASSPLGRGITSYEQYF
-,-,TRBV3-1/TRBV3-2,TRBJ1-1,TGTGCCAGCAGCCCCGACAGGTATGAAGCTTTCTTT,CASSPDRYEAFF
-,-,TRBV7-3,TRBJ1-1,TGTGCCAGCAGCTTCGCTCCAAACACTGAAGCTTTCTTT,CASSFAPNTEAFF
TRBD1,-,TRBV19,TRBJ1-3,TGTGCCAGTAGTAACCGATTTGGACAGGGCCGCCCTGGAAACACCATATATTTT,CASSNRFGQGRPGNTIYF
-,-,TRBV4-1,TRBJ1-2,TGCGCCAGCAGCCAAGACGGGGCCTGGGGCTACACCTTC,CASSQDGAWGYTF
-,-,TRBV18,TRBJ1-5,TGTGCCAGCTCACCACGACGGGATAGCAATCAGCCCCAGCATTTT,CASSPRRDSNQPQHF
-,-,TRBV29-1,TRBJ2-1,TGCAGCGTTGGAGGGGGAAGAGGCGAGCAGTTCTTC,CSVGGGRGEQFF
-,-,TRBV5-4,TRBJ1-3,TGTGCCAGCAGCTTGGGTGGGCGAAGCTCTGGAAACACCATATATTTT,CASSLGGRSSGNTIYF
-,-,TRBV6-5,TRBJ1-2,TGTGCCAGCAGTTACTCGACTGGGGTTGGCTACACCTTC,CASSYSTGVGYTF
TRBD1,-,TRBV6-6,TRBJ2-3,TGTGCCAGCAGTCCAACATCCGGGACAGGGTTTTTAGATACGCAGTATTTT,CASSPTSGTGFLDTQYF
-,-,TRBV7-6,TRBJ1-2,TGTGCCAGCAGCTTATCGACACACCGATCGGGTGGCTACACCTTC,CASSLSTHRSGGYTF
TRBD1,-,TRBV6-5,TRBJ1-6,TGTGCCAGCAGTTCTACAGGGGACTACTATAATTCACCCCTCCACTTT,CASSSTGDYYNSPLHF
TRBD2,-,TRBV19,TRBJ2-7,TGTGCCAGTGCCGTGGGACTAGCGGGTTACGAGCAGTACTTC,CASAVGLAGYEQYF
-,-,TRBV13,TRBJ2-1,TGTGCCAGCAGCCGTGATACTCGCGGTGAGCAGTTCTTC,CASSRDTRGEQFF
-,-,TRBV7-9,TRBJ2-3,TGTGCCAGCAGCTACGGGGCAGATACGCAGTATTTT,CASSYGADTQYF
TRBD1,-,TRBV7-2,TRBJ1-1,TGTGCCAGCAGCAGATCGACAGGGGGCACTGAAGCTTTCTTT,CASSRSTGGTEAFF
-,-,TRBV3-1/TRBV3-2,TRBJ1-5,TGTGCCAGCAGCCAAGTTGGGTCGGGTCAGCCCCAGCATTTT,CASSQVGSGQPQHF
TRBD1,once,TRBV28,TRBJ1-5,TGTGCCAGCAGTTTGGGGACAGGGGGCTTTGGGAGCAATCAGCCCCAGCATTTT,CASSLGTGGFGSNQPQHF
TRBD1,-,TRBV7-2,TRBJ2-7,TGTGCCAGCAGCTTCTCGGGACAGACCTACGAGCAGTACTTC,CASSFSGQTYEQYF
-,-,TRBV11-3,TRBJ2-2,TGTGCCAGCAGCTTAGACGATGGTCTCTTGAACACCGGGGAGCTGTTTTTT,CASSLDDGLLNTGELFF
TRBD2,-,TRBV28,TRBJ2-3,TGTGCCAGCAGGAAGGGACTAGCGGGGGATACGCAGTATTTT,CASRKGLAGDTQYF
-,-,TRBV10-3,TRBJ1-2,TGTGCCATCAGTGAGAGGCAGACCCTAAACCCTGGCTACACCTTC,CAISERQTLNPGYTF
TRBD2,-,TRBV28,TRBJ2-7,TGTGCCTCCCAGGGACTAGCCTACGAGCAGTACTTC,CASQGLAYEQYF
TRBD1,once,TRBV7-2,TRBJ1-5,TGTGCCAGCAGCCCATGCCCCACAGGGGCAGAAAGGCCCCAGCATTTT,CASSPCPTGAERPQHF
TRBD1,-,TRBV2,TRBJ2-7,TGTGCCAGCAGTCCGACTGGGACAGGGGGTAGGTACGAGCAGTACTTC,CASSPTGTGGRYEQYF
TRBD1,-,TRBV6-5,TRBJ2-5,TGTGCCAGCAGCGGGACAGGGAGGGCGACCCAGTACTTC,CASSGTGRATQYF
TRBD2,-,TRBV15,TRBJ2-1,TGTGCCACCAGTGGACTTCGGACTAGCGGGACCATTCGGGACAATGAGCAGTTCTTC,CATSGLRTSGTIRDNEQFF
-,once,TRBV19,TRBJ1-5,TGTGCCAGTACAATAGGAGGTTACAATCAGCCCCAGCATTTT,CASTIGGYNQPQHF
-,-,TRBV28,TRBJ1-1,TGTGCCAGCAGTTTATGGCAGACTGAAGCTTTCTTT,CASSLWQTEAFF
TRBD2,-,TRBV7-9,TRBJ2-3,TGTGCCAGCACCCAAGCGGGGGGAAGCACAGATACGCAGTATTTT,CASTQAGGSTDTQYF
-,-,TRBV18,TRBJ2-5,TGTGCCAGCTCACCAGCGTGGGGGGAAGAGACCCAGTACTTC,CASSPAWGEETQYF
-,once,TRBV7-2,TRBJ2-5,TGTGCCAGCAGCCCCCAGCTAGGCTCCCAAGAGACCCAGTACTTC,CASSPQLGSQETQYF
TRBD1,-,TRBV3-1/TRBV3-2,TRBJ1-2,TGTGCCAGCAGCCAAGAAGACCGACAGGGGATCGGTGGCTACACCTTC,CASSQEDRQGIGGYTF
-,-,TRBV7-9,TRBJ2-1,TGTGCCAGCCGGACAGGGAGGGCCTACAATGAGCAGTTCTTC,CASRTGRAYNEQFF
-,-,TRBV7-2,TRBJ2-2,TGTGCCAGCAGCTTAGAGGTCGGGGAGCTGTTTTTT,CASSLEVGELFF
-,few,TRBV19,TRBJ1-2,TGTGCCAGTAGTATCTCCCCGGGCTATGGCTACACCTTC,CASSISPGYGYTF
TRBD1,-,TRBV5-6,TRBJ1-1,TGTGCCAGCAGCTCCATGACAGGGGGTAGTACTGAAGCTTTCTTT,CASSSMTGGSTEAFF